These 21 T cell receptor beta chains were all obtained from the same sample, sequenced in a study of blood T cell repertoires in COVID-19. Assay used: immunoSEQ multiplex PCR; TCRdb lists only in-frame clones, some missing. The sample has some 130,000 clones, 70% to 90% seen once. Sequenced sample: peripheral blood. The receptors shown here come from a middle-aged man with acute or convalescent COVID-19.

This clone was observed a handful of times. The genes are TRBV5-7 and TRBJ1-4; 7 nucleotides line up with TRBD1. TRBV5-7 is designated an ORF whose function remains uncertain. The junction had 3 bases not matched to a gene; V was cut back by 3 bases and J by 4 bases. The CDR3 consists of 14 residues. DNA of the CDR3: TGTGCCAGCAGCTCGGGACAGATTAATGAAAAACTGTTTTTT. Amino acids: CASSSGQINEKLFF.

The chain employs TRBV15 and TRBJ1-5, with unresolved D. The germline V gene has CDR1 LNHNV and CDR2 YYDKDF (reference sequence). Trimming shortened V by 1 base and J by 3 bases, and 7 bases separated the two germline ends. The CDR3 runs 14 residues. The CDR3 DNA follows: TGTGCCACCAGCAGAGGAGGAACCAATCAGCCCCAGCATTTT. Amino acids: CATSRGGTNQPQHF. The variable domain in full, completed from reference TRBV15 and TRBJ1-5, reads DAMVIQNPRYQVTQFGKPVTLSCSQTLNHNVMYWYQQKSSQAPKLLFHYYDKDFNNEADTPDNFQSRRPNTSFCFLDIRSPGLGDTAMYLCATSRGGTNQPQHFGDGTRLSIL.

The V call is TRBV11-2, the J call TRBJ2-5; D not certain. The CDR3 consists of 14 residues. Trimming removed 1 base at V and 2 bases at J, with 8 bases between. Germline V lookup: CDR1 SGHAT, CDR2 FQNNGV. DNA of the CDR3: TGTGCCAGCAGCTTAGGGCTCACACAAGAGACCCAGTACTTC. It translates to CASSLGLTQETQYF.

The J gene is TRBJ1-5, the V gene TRBV30, with a tentative D call TRBD1 (5 bases). The V gene lost 2 bases and the J gene lost 6 bases, with 11 bases spanning the gap. The germline V gene has CDR1 GTSNPN and CDR2 SVGIG (reference sequence). The CDR3 loop spans 13 amino acids. The CDR3 reads CAWSPEGVQPQHF. The CDR3 bases are TGTGCCTGGAGTCCGGAAGGGGTTCAGCCCCAGCATTTT.

CDR3 nucleotides: TGCGCCAGCAGCTTGGAAGGCGGGAGCGTGGACGAGCAGTACTTC. It specifies CASSLEGGSVDEQYF. The V call is TRBV5-1, the J call TRBJ2-7; 7 nucleotides agree with TRBD2. This CDR3 spans 15 amino acids. With V trimmed by 0 bases and J by 5 bases, 8 bases remained unmatched. CDR1 is SGHRS and CDR2 is YFSETQ in the germline V gene.

The chain carries TRBV5-1 and TRBJ1-3, with D possibly being TRBD1 (5 bases). Trimming left V 2 bases short and J 4 bases short, with 10 bases between. Germline lookup yields CDR1 SGHRS and CDR2 YFSETQ. The length of the CDR3 is 14 residues. CDR3 coding DNA: TGCGCCAGCAGCTTAGAGGGACTGGGAAACACCATATATTTT. It codes for CASSLEGLGNTIYF.

The chain is built from TRBV28 and TRBJ1-5; D gene unclear. V dropped 5 bases and J dropped 4 bases, with 15 bases sitting between them. Per the germline V gene, CDR1 is MDHEN and CDR2 is SYDVKM. The CDR3 runs 15 residues. CDR3 loop: CASSTRTEGNQPQHF. Here the CDR3 DNA reads TGTGCCAGCAGTACCCGGACGGAGGGTAATCAGCCCCAGCATTTT.

The V call is TRBV6-5, the J call TRBJ1-1; no definite D call. Germline CDR1 MNHEY, CDR2 SVGAGI. V gave up 11 bases and J gave up 0 bases, with 10 bases separating them. The CDR3 extends over 12 amino acids. This CDR3 is CAVSRMNTEAFF. In DNA, the CDR3 is TGTGCCGTTAGCCGCATGAACACTGAAGCTTTCTTT.

This chain connects TRBV27 to TRBJ1-6; 8 positions agree with TRBD1. The germline V gene has CDR1 MNHEY and CDR2 SMNVEV (reference sequence). The CDR3 has 16 residues. Trimming took 0 bases from V and 6 from J; bases not matched to a gene: 4. CDR3: CASSLSYRGFNSPLHF. The DNA of the CDR3 is TGTGCCAGCAGTTTATCATACAGGGGGTTTAATTCACCCCTCCACTTT.

The chain uses TRBV15 and TRBJ2-3; D is possibly TRBD2 (5 bases). The V end was cut by 3 bases, the J end by 6 bases, with 13 bases between. Per germline, CDR1 LNHNV and CDR2 YYDKDF (reference sequence). CDR3 length: 14 residues. The CDR3 is CATSRKGSPDTQYF. CDR3 nucleotides: TGTGCCACCAGCAGGAAAGGGAGCCCGGATACGCAGTATTTT.

The J gene is TRBJ1-1, the V gene TRBV6-5; D not certain. CDR3 length equals 13 residues. CDR1 MNHEY and CDR2 SVGAGI come from the germline V gene. V was pared by 1 base and J by 4 bases, with 7 bases between. The CDR3 region has the DNA TGTGCCAGCAGTTACTTTCGGGGCACTGAAGCTTTCTTT. Its translation is CASSYFRGTEAFF.

The chain carries TRBV18 and TRBJ1-2, with no clear D. The CDR3 has 11 amino acids. Germline CDR1 is KGHSH and CDR2 is LQKENI. Trimming cost V 3 bases and J 7 bases, with 6 bases left between them. As DNA, the CDR3 is TGTGCCAGCTCACCGGGCTTTGGCTACACCTTC. Residues: CASSPGFGYTF.

V usage is TRBV5-4 and J usage is TRBJ2-7; D might be TRBD2 (5 bases). Looked up from germline, CDR1 is SGHNT and CDR2 is YYREEE (reference sequence). The germline V and J ends were trimmed by 7 bases and 2 bases, with 16 bases remaining between them. This CDR3 has 14 amino acids. The DNA for the CDR3 is TGTGCCAGCGGGCGCCTTGGAGGACCCTACGAGCAGTACTTC. Translated, it gives CASGRLGGPYEQYF.

V and J are TRBV29-1 and TRBJ2-1; TRBD2 matches at 13 bases. The CDR3 has 15 amino acids. V gave up 6 bases and J gave up 4 bases; unmatched junction bases: 6. Looked up from germline, CDR1 is SQVTM and CDR2 is ANQGSEA. CDR3 protein: CSVSGLAGAYNEQFF. DNA of the CDR3: TGCAGCGTGTCAGGACTAGCGGGAGCTTACAATGAGCAGTTCTTC.

The chain is built from TRBV5-4 and TRBJ2-7, with 9 nucleotides matching TRBD2. The CDR3 extends over 14 amino acids. The V and J ends lost 6 bases and 1 base, in that order; junction bases with no gene match: 5. Germline CDR1 SGHNT, CDR2 YYREEE (reference sequence). The CDR3 sequence: CASKASGTSYEQYF. In nucleotides, the CDR3 is TGTGCCAGCAAGGCTAGCGGGACTTCCTACGAGCAGTACTTC.

V usage is TRBV4-2 and J usage is TRBJ2-7; TRBD2 agrees at 11 bases. The CDR3 contains 17 residues. Germline values: CDR1 LGHNA, CDR2 YNFKEQ. Trimming removed 0 bases from V and 3 bases from J; junction bases left unmatched: 7. The CDR3 DNA reads as TGTGCCAGCAGCCAAGAGAGCCTAGCGGGAGGCTTCTACGAGCAGTACTTC. Its translation is CASSQESLAGGFYEQYF.

CDR3 region: CASSLVSGTDTQYF. CDR3 sequence (DNA): TGCGCCAGCAGCTTGGTCTCGGGTACAGATACGCAGTATTTT. This chain connects TRBV5-1 to TRBJ2-3; D ambiguous. The germline CDR1 and CDR2 sequences are SGHRS and YFSETQ. This CDR3 has 14 amino acids. Trimming took 0 bases from V and 3 from J, leaving 8 bases between them.

The chain couples TRBV6-5 to TRBJ1-1, with a tentative D call TRBD1 (5 bases). Germline CDR1 reads MNHEY; CDR2 reads SVGAGI. The CDR3 has 15 amino acids. Trimming cost V 7 bases and J 7 bases, with 22 bases left between them. CDR3: CASTLPQGRIGEAFF. CDR3 bases: TGTGCCAGCACCCTACCGCAGGGCCGAATCGGTGAAGCTTTCTTT.

A few counts support this clone. The chain links TRBV7-3 to TRBJ2-5; no firm D call. The CDR3 is made up of 13 amino acids. Trimming took off 8 bases at V and 2 bases at J, with 12 bases between the two ends. CDR1 and CDR2 (germline): SGHTA, FQGTGA. CDR3 DNA: TGTGCCAGCGGCAACCTCCCTCAAGAGACCCAGTACTTC. It is translated as CASGNLPQETQYF.

A few counts support this clone. This chain joins TRBV11-2 and TRBJ1-1, with D maybe TRBD1 (5 bases). The CDR3 is 13 residues long. Trimming took off 3 bases at V and 5 bases at J, with 10 bases between the two ends. Germline-derived CDR1 and CDR2 are SGHAT and FQNNGV. The CDR3 protein is CASSFPGGTEAFF. CDR3 DNA sequence: TGTGCCAGCAGCTTTCCGGGGGGAACTGAAGCTTTCTTT. Looking up the rest from reference TRBV11-2 and TRBJ1-1 gives the full variable domain: EAGVAQSPRYKIIEKRQSVAFWCNPISGHATLYWYQQILGQGPKLLIQFQNNGVVDDSQLPKDRFSAERLKGVDSTLKIQPAKLEDSAVYLCASSFPGGTEAFFGQGTRLTVV.

This clone has just a few counts. The V and J genes are TRBV28 and TRBJ1-2; D is undetermined. This CDR3 contains 16 residues. The V gene's germline CDR1 is MDHEN and CDR2 SYDVKM. V lost 3 bases and J 6 bases, leaving 20 bases between the germline ends. As DNA, the CDR3 is TGTGCCAGCAGTTTCCGAGATGTCCGCCTGGTGGATGGCTACACCTTC. It translates to CASSFRDVRLVDGYTF.